The 23 T cell receptor beta chains reported below all come from one sample, sequenced in a study of beta chain features in type 1 diabetes. Every isolated RNA sample was fully reverse transcribed, so sequencing captured expressed TCRB transcripts. The method was immunoSEQ multiplex PCR; TCRdb's version includes in-frame clones alone and lacks a portion of them. The sample lists 130,000 to 150,000 clones, less than 8.5% seen once, with about 1.4% in the top ten. The sample comprised central memory CD4+ T cells from blood. The origin of the receptors is a woman aged 25 to 39 in good health.

This clone has only a few counts. One end of the junction varies from germline; a read error may be responsible. This sequence joins TRBV7-7 and TRBJ2-1; TRBD2 matches at 9 bases. Germline CDR1 reads SSHAT; CDR2 reads FNYEAQ (reference sequence). CDR3 size: 13 residues. The CDR3 sequence is CASSPTTSGEQFF. The DNA for the CDR3 is TGTGCTAGCAGCCCTACGACTAGCGGCGAGCAGTTCTTC.

This clone was counted many times. The chain is built from TRBV7-2 and TRBJ2-5, with 9 bases matching TRBD2. Germline-derived CDR1 and CDR2 are SGHTA and FQGNSA. The CDR3 runs to 15 residues. The J segment lost 4 bases and the V segment lost 5 bases, leaving 8 bases of the junction unmatched. The CDR3 bases are TGTGCCAGCAGCGCTCAGACTAGCGGAATAGAGACCCAGTACTTC. Amino acid sequence: CASSAQTSGIETQYF.

The gene calls are TRBV7-3 and TRBJ1-5; TRBD1 is a possible D gene (5 bases). Per germline, CDR1 SGHTA and CDR2 FQGTGA. The CDR3 spans 15 residues. The V and J ends lost 6 bases and 6 bases respectively, with 18 bases between them. The DNA for the CDR3 is TGTGCCAGCAGACCCGGGCAGGGAGGTAGTCAGCCCCAGCATTTT. Amino acid sequence: CASRPGQGGSQPQHF.

There are a few counts of this clone. V usage is TRBV5-8 and J usage is TRBJ1-4, with a possible D match to TRBD1 (6 bases). Per the germline V gene, CDR1 is SGHTS and CDR2 is YDEGEE. The CDR3 extends over 15 amino acids. V dropped 4 bases and J dropped 6 bases, with 16 bases sitting between them. The chain's CDR3 is CASSPGQKTDEKLFF. The CDR3 region has the DNA TGTGCCAGCAGCCCAGGACAGAAGACTGATGAAAAACTGTTTTTT.

This clone was counted only a few times. The chain recombines TRBV6-6 with TRBJ2-1; TRBD2 aligns across 9 bases. Trimming removed 6 bases from V and 10 bases from J; junction bases left unmatched: 13. Germline-derived CDR1 and CDR2 are MNHNY and SVGAGI (reference sequence). This CDR3 contains 15 residues. Written as DNA, the CDR3 is TGTGCCAGCAGCTCCGGGACTAGCCTCGTTGGGGAGCAGTTCTTC. Amino acids: CASSSGTSLVGEQFF.

This clone was picked up a small number of times. CDR3 residues: CASSPRTGGDTQYF. Written as DNA, the CDR3 is TGTGCCAGTAGTCCCCGGACAGGGGGAGATACGCAGTATTTT. This chain links TRBV19 with TRBJ2-3; 10 bases match TRBD1. This CDR3 spans 14 amino acids. Germline assignment: CDR1 LNHDA and CDR2 SQIVND (reference sequence). Trimming removed 5 bases from V and 5 bases from J; junction bases left unmatched: 4.

The chain joins TRBV28 to TRBJ2-5, with TRBD1 matching 7 bases. The CDR3 runs 15 residues. Germline V gives CDR1 MDHEN, CDR2 SYDVKM. V gave up 4 bases and J gave up 5 bases; unmatched junction bases: 10. In nucleotides, the CDR3 is TGTGCCAGCAGTTCCCGGGACAGAAGAACTGAGACCCAGTACTTC. Translation gives CASSSRDRRTETQYF.

The chain is built from TRBV7-2 and TRBJ2-1; 10 bases agree with TRBD2. The junction had 4 bases not matched to a gene; V was cut back by 4 bases and J by 4 bases. Germline lookup yields CDR1 SGHTA and CDR2 FQGNSA. The CDR3 covers 15 residues. Written as DNA, the CDR3 is TGTGCCAGCAGCTCCGGGACTAGCGTATACAATGAGCAGTTCTTC. This sequence encodes CASSSGTSVYNEQFF.

In this sample, this clone turned up a few times. The J gene is TRBJ1-5, the V gene TRBV5-6; TRBD1 matches 7 bases. Trimming at V came to 0 bases and at J to 4 bases, leaving 4 bases not matched to a gene. This CDR3 has 15 residues. Germline V lookup: CDR1 SGHDT, CDR2 YYEEEE. The CDR3 spells CASSLEGQLNQPQHF. The CDR3 DNA reads as TGTGCCAGCAGCTTGGAGGGACAGCTTAATCAGCCCCAGCATTTT. The variable domain in full, with the rest retrieved from reference TRBV5-6 and TRBJ1-5, is DAGVTQSPTHLIKTRGQQVTLRCSPKSGHDTVSWYQQALGQGPQFIFQYYEEEERQRGNFPDRFSGHQFPNYSSELNVNALLLGDSALYLCASSLEGQLNQPQHFGDGTRLSIL.

This clone showed up many times. In DNA form, the CDR3 reads TGTGCCAGCAGCGGCCGCCGGGACAGGGGTAATACCGGGGAGCTGTTTTTT. This codes for CASSGRRDRGNTGELFF. V is TRBV7-9 and J is TRBJ2-2, with 10 bases lining up with TRBD1. V was clipped by 5 bases and J by 5 bases; unmatched bases: 11. There are 17 residues in the CDR3. Germline V gene lookup returns CDR1 SEHNR and CDR2 FQNEAQ (reference sequence).

This clone was seen many times. The V and J genes are TRBV4-2 and TRBJ2-5; 7 nucleotides line up with TRBD2. V trimming: 1 base; J trimming: 0 bases; junction bases outside the gene matches: 2. There are 15 residues in the CDR3. The germline V gene has CDR1 LGHNA and CDR2 YNFKEQ. This CDR3 is CASSQGGRDQETQYF. DNA for the CDR3: TGTGCCAGCAGCCAAGGGGGGAGGGACCAAGAGACCCAGTACTTC.

The sample holds a few counts of this clone. This rearrangement joins TRBV5-4 to TRBJ2-1; D remains unclear. Per the germline V gene, CDR1 is SGHNT and CDR2 is YYREEE (reference sequence). CDR3 length: 11 amino acids. The ends were cut back, 2 bases at V and 8 bases at J, with 5 bases in the middle. The CDR3 DNA reads TGTGCCAGCAGCTTAGAGGATGAGCAGTTCTTC. It yields the protein CASSLEDEQFF.

This clone was observed a few times. The chain links TRBV5-1 to TRBJ2-3, with D perhaps TRBD1 (5 bases). CDR1 and CDR2 (germline): SGHRS, YFSETQ. Trimming took off 4 bases at V and 6 bases at J, with 9 bases between the two ends. The length of the CDR3 is 12 residues. The CDR3 sequence: CASSEDSDTQYF. The CDR3 coding sequence is TGCGCCAGCAGCGAAGACAGCGATACGCAGTATTTT.

This sequence joins TRBV6-5 and TRBJ2-7, with D unclear. The ends were cut back, 4 bases at V and 3 bases at J, with 13 bases in the middle. The CDR3 loop spans 14 amino acids. Germline-derived CDR1 and CDR2 are MNHEY and SVGAGI. DNA of the CDR3: TGTGCCAGCAGTTCCACTCCCGCCATCTACGAGCAGTACTTC. Residues: CASSSTPAIYEQYF.

This clone was counted between two and nine times. The chain couples TRBV5-4 to TRBJ1-3; D perhaps matches TRBD1 (6 bases). Deletions cut 4 bases from V and 2 bases from J, with 13 bases between. The germline CDR1 and CDR2 sequences are SGHNT and YYREEE (reference sequence). The CDR3 runs to 15 residues. The CDR3 protein is CASSLKTGTGNTIYF. CDR3 in DNA: TGTGCCAGCAGCCTCAAGACAGGAACTGGAAACACCATATATTTT. Based on the CDR3 plus reference TRBV5-4 and TRBJ1-3, the full variable domain is ETGVTQSPTHLIKTRGQQVTLRCSSQSGHNTVSWYQQALGQGPQFIFQYYREEENGRGNFPPRFSGLQFPNYSSELNVNALELDDSALYLCASSLKTGTGNTIYFGEGSWLTVV.

The chain couples TRBV19 to TRBJ1-5; D gene unclear. V was trimmed by 8 bases and J by 13 bases, leaving 24 bases between them. Per the germline V gene, CDR1 is LNHDA and CDR2 is SQIVND (reference sequence). The CDR3 is 14 amino acids. CDR3 region: CASSPSHPSSGQHF. The CDR3, as DNA: TGTGCCAGTTCGCCGAGCCACCCCTCTTCCGGGCAGCATTTT. The variable domain in full, with the rest retrieved from reference TRBV19 and TRBJ1-5, is DGGITQSPKYLFRKEGQNVTLSCEQNLNHDAMYWYRQDPGQGLRLIYYSQIVNDFQKGDIAEGYSVSREKKESFPLTVTSAQKNPTAFYLCASSPSHPSSGQHFGDGTRLSIL.

This clone was picked up a small number of times. The CDR3, as DNA: TGTGCCAGCAGCCCCAAAGGAGACACTGAAGCTTTCTTT. It translates to CASSPKGDTEAFF. This chain connects TRBV9 to TRBJ1-1, with D hard to call. CDR3 length: 13 amino acids. V lost 4 bases, J lost 3 bases, and 10 bases lay in between. The V gene's germline CDR1 is SGDLS and CDR2 YYNGEE.

This clone was seen repeatedly, ten times or more. This sequence joins TRBV28 and TRBJ2-7; TRBD1 matches at 9 bases. The CDR3 is made up of 16 amino acids. Germline values: CDR1 MDHEN, CDR2 SYDVKM. J gave up 2 bases and V 6 bases, and 11 bases lay outside the gene matches. CDR3 bases: TGTGCCAGCAGATACCGGCCGGGACAGGGTCCCTACGAGCAGTACTTC. Its protein is CASRYRPGQGPYEQYF.

The gene calls are TRBV9 and TRBJ2-3; 10 nucleotides agree with TRBD2. The germline V gene encodes CDR1 SGDLS and CDR2 YYNGEE. With V trimmed by 0 bases and J by 4 bases, 5 bases remained unmatched. The CDR3 runs to 16 residues. The CDR3 protein is CASSVGASGRSDTQYF. CDR3 DNA sequence: TGTGCCAGCAGCGTAGGGGCTAGCGGGAGATCAGATACGCAGTATTTT.

This sequence joins TRBV5-1 and TRBJ2-7; D uncertain. The V gene lost 0 bases and the J gene lost 3 bases, with 13 bases spanning the gap. CDR1 is SGHRS and CDR2 is YFSETQ in the germline V gene. This CDR3 comprises 15 residues. The CDR3 DNA reads as TGCGCCAGCAGCTTGGAACCAGGCCCTTACTACGAGCAGTACTTC. Protein sequence: CASSLEPGPYYEQYF.

Only a few counts were recorded for this clone. The V gene is TRBV7-8, the J gene TRBJ2-3, with a tentative D call TRBD1 (5 bases). Germline CDR1 is SGHVS and CDR2 is FQNEAQ. V was trimmed by 5 bases and J by 0 bases, leaving 9 bases between them. The CDR3 has 14 residues. The chain's CDR3 is CASSRQGSTDTQYF. The CDR3 DNA sequence: TGTGCCAGCAGCCGCCAGGGTAGCACAGATACGCAGTATTTT. Based on the CDR3 plus reference TRBV7-8 and TRBJ2-3, the full variable domain is GAGVSQSPRYKVAKRGQDVALRCDPISGHVSLFWYQQALGQGPEFLTYFQNEAQLDKSGLPSDRFFAERPEGSVSTLKIQRTQQEDSAVYLCASSRQGSTDTQYFGPGTRLTVL.

In this sample, this clone turned up a few times. The chain has TRBV25-1 and TRBJ1-1; D unclear. Germline-derived CDR1 and CDR2 are MGHDK and SYGVNS. V lost 6 bases and J 1 base, leaving 9 bases between the germline ends. CDR3 length: 13 amino acids. The CDR3 here is CASRDYSNTEAFF. The CDR3 nucleotides read TGTGCCAGCAGGGACTACTCGAACACTGAAGCTTTCTTT.

About this clone: Other DNA sequences in this specimen translate into the identical CDR3. The chain has TRBV19 and TRBJ1-5; unclear D gene. The CDR3 length is 12 residues. Per germline, CDR1 LNHDA and CDR2 SQIVND (reference sequence). The V end lost 5 bases, the J end lost 4 bases, and 6 bases lay between the germline ends. CDR3 nucleotides: TGTGCCAGTAGTCGCCAGAATCAGCCCCAGCATTTT. It codes for CASSRQNQPQHF.